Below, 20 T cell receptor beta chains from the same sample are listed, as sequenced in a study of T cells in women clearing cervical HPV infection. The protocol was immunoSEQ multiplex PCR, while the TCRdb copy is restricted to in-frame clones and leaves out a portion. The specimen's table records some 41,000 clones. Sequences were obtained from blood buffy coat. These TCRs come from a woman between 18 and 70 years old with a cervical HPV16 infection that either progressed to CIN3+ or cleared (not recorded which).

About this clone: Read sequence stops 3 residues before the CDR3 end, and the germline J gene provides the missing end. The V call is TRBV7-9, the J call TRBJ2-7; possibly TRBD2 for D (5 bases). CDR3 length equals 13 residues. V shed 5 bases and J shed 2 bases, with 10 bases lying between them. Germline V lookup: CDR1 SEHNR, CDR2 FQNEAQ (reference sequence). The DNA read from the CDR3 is TGTGCCAGCAGCCTTACGGGGACCTACGAG. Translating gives CASSLTGTYE. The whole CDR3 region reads CASSLTGTYEQYF.

CDR3 protein: CASSYDRSNEQFF. CDR3 DNA (partial): TGTGCCAGCAGCTATGACAGGTCGAATGAG. The V call is TRBV5-4, the J call TRBJ2-1, with a weak D call TRBD1 (6 bases). The CDR3 end is not reached by the read, which stops 3 residues before it; the germline J gene fills it in. This CDR3 is built from 13 residues. Germline-derived CDR1 and CDR2 are SGHNT and YYREEE (reference sequence). The ends were cut back, 3 bases at V and 7 bases at J, with 11 bases in the middle.

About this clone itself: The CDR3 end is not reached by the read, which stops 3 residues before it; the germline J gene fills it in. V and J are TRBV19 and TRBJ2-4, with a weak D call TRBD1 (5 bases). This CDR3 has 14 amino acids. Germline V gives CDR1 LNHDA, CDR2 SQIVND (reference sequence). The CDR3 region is CASSYERTLGGQYF. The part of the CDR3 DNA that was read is TGTGCCAGTAGTTATGAACGGACATTGGGTGGT.

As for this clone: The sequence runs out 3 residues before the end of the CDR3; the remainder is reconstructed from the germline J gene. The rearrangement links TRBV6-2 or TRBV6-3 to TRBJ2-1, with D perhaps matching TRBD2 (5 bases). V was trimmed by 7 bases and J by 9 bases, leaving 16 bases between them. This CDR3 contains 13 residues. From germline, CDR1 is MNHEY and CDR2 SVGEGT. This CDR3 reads CASTGLEYSEQFF. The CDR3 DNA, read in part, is TGTGCCAGCACCGGACTGGAATATAGTGAG.

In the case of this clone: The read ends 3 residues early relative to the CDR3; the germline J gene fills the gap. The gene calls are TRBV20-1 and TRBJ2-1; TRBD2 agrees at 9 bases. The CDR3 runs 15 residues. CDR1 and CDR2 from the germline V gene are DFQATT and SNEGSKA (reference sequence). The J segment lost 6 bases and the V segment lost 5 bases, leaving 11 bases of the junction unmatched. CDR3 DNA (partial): TGCAGTGCTCCGGGCGGCGGGAGGGCCCTCAATGAG. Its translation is CSAPGGGRALNE. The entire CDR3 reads CSAPGGGRALNEQFF.

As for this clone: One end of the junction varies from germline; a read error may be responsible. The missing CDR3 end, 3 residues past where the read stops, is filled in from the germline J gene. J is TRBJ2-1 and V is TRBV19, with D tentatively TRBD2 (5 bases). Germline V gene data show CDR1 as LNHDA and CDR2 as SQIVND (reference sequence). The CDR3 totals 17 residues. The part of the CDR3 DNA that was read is TGTGCCAGTAGTTTACGGACTTCGAAGTACTCCCACAATGAG. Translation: CASSLRTSKYSHNE. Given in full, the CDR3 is CASSLRTSKYSHNEQFF. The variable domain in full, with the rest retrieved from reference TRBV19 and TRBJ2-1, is DGGITQSPKYLFRKEGQNVTLSCEQNLNHDAMYWYRQDPGQGLRLIYYSQIVNDFQKGDIAEGYSVSREKKESFPLTVTSAQKNPTAFYLCASSLRTSKYSHNEQFFGPGTRLTVL.

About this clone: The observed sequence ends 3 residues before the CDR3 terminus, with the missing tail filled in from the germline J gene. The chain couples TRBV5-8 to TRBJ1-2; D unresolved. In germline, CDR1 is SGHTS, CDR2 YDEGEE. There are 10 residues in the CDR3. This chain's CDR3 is CASSLSGYTF. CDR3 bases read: TGTGCCAGCAGCTTGTCAGGC.

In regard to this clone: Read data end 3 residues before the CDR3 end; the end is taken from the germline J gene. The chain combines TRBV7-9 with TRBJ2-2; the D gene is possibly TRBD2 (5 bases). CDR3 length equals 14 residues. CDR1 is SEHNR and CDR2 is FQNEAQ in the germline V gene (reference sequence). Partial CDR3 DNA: TGTGCCAGCGCACTAGGGATGGGGAATTCACCG. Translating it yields CASALGMGNSP. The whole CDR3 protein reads CASALGMGNSPLFF.

Incomplete CDR3 DNA: TGTGCCAGCAGCTTGGTTAGGAACACTGAA. Translating it yields CASSLVRNTE. The CDR3 as a whole reads CASSLVRNTEAFF. This sequence joins TRBV5-6 and TRBJ1-1, with D unclear. The sequence runs out 3 residues before the end of the CDR3; the remainder is reconstructed from the germline J gene. The V and J ends lost 0 bases and 1 base respectively, with 4 bases between them. From germline, CDR1 is SGHDT and CDR2 YYEEEE. This CDR3 comprises 13 residues.

The CDR3 bases that were read are TGTGCCAGCAGCCCGGGGGGATGGGAGACC. It encodes CASSPGGWET. The entire CDR3 protein is CASSPGGWETQYF. This chain joins TRBV12-3 or TRBV12-4 and TRBJ2-5; TRBD2 matches at 7 bases. The CDR3 is cut off 3 residues early in the read; its end comes from the germline J gene. The CDR3 is 13 amino acids. V was clipped by 6 bases and J by 5 bases; unmatched bases: 6.

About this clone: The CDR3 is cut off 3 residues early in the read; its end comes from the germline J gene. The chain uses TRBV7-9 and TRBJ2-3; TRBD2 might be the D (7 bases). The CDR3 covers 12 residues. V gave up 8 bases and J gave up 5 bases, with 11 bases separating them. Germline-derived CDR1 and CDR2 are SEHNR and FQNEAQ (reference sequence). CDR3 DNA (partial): TGTGCCAGCCTGCGGGGGCAAGATACG. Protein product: CASLRGQDT. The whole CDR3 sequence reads CASLRGQDTQYF.

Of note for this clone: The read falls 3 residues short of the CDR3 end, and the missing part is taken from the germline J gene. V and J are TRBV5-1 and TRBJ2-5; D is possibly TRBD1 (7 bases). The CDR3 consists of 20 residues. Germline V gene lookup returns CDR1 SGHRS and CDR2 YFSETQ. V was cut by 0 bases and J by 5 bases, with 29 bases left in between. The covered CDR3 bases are TGCGCCAGCAGCTTGGCAGTGGCCTTTGCTGTGGAGGGGGCATGGGAGACC. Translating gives CASSLAVAFAVEGAWET. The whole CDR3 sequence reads CASSLAVAFAVEGAWETQYF.

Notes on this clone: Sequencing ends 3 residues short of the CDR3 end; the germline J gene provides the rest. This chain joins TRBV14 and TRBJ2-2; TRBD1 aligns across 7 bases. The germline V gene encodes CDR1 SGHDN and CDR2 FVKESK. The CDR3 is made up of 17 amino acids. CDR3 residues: CASSRDSRLAGANVLFF. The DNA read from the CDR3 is TGTGCCAGCAGCCGGGACAGTCGGTTGGCTGGGGCCAACGTG.

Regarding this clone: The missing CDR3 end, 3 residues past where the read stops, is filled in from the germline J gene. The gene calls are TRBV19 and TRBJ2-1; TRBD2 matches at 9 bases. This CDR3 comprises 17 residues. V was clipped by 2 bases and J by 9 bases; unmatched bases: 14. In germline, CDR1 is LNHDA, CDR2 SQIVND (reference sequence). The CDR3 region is CASSITAPLAGPVEQFF. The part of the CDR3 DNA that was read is TGTGCCAGTAGTATAACGGCTCCCCTAGCGGGACCTGTTGAG.

The covered CDR3 bases are TGTGCCAGCAGCCACAGCAAGGGGGTTTACACTGAA. This gives the protein CASSHSKGVYTE. The entire CDR3 reads CASSHSKGVYTEAFF. The chain carries TRBV7-8 and TRBJ1-1; a weak D match, TRBD1 (6 bases). Read coverage stops 3 residues before the CDR3 terminus; the germline J gene supplies the remainder. From germline, CDR1 is SGHVS and CDR2 FQNEAQ. Trimming took off 5 bases at V and 3 bases at J, with 16 bases between the two ends. CDR3 length: 15 residues.

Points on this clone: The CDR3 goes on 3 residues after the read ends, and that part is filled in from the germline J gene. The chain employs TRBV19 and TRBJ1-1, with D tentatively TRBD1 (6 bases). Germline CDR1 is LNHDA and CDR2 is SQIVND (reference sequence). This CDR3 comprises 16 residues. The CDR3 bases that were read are TGTGCCAGTAGTATAGATAGGACAGCATTGGAAGAGACA. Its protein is CASSIDRTALEET. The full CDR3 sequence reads CASSIDRTALEETAFF.

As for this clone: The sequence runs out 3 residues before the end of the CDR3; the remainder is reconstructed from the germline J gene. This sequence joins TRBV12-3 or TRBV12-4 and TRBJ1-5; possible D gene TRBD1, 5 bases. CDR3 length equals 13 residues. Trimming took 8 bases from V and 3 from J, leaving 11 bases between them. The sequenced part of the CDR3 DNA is TGTGCCAGCGGATTGACAGACAATCAGCCC. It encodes CASGLTDNQP. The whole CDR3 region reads CASGLTDNQPQHF.

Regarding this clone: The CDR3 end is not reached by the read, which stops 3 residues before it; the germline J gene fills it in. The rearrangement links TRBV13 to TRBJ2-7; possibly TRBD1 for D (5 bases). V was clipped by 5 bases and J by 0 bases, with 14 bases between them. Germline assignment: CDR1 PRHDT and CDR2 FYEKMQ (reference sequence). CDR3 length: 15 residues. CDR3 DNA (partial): TGTGCCAGCAGCCCAGAAGGGGAAAACTCCTACGAG. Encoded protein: CASSPEGENSYE. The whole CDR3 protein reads CASSPEGENSYEQYF.

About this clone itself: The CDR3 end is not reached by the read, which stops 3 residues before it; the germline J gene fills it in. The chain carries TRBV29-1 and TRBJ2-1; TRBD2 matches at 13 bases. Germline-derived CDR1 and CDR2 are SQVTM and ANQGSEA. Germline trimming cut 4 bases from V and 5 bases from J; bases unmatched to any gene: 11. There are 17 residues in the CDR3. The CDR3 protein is CSVVRQGTSGENNEQFF. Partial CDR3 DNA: TGCAGCGTTGTAAGACAAGGGACTAGCGGGGAAAACAATGAG.

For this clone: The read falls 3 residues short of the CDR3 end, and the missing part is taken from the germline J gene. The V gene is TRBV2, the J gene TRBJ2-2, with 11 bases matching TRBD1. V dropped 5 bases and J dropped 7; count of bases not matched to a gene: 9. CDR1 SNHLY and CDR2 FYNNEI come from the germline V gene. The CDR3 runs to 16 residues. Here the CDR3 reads CASSYLGQGAGGELFF. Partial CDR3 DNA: TGTGCCAGCAGTTACCTTGGACAGGGGGCCGGCGGGGAG.